This entry lists 2 T cell receptor beta chains sequenced from one sample in a study of cytomegalovirus exposure and HLA in healthy donors. The primer mix had 60 Vbeta and 13 Jbeta primers. Sequencing used immunoSEQ multiplex PCR; TCRdb keeps in-frame clones, though not all of them. Among approximately 120,000 clones listed, around 78% were seen once. The specimen was PBMCs. All receptors come from a man over 45 in good health and CMV-seronegative.

The chain is built from TRBV4-1 and TRBJ2-3; 7 positions match TRBD2. V was clipped by 3 bases and J by 5 bases; unmatched bases: 8. CDR1 is MGHRA and CDR2 is YSYEKL in the germline V gene. The CDR3 sequence is 15 residues long. In DNA, the CDR3 is TGCGCCAGCAGCCACCTTTCTAGCGGAGGAGATACGCAGTATTTT. Its protein product is CASSHLSSGGDTQYF.

The chain employs TRBV5-1 and TRBJ2-6; D is unresolved. V was trimmed by 3 bases and J by 1 base, leaving 11 bases between them. The CDR3 length is 16 residues. CDR1 and CDR2 from the germline V gene are SGHRS and YFSETQ. The CDR3 protein is CASSSLPRSGANVLTF. CDR3 coding DNA: TGCGCCAGCAGCTCCCTACCCCGTTCTGGGGCCAACGTCCTGACTTTC.